This record concerns one T cell receptor (beta chain) sequence. Its antigen remains unknown. With a J-beta primer mix and a sample-barcoded 5' primer, a second PCR ran about 7 to 11 cycles. Every cDNA molecule bore a tag from a template-switch adaptor containing 12 random nucleotides. TCRdb ran MiXCR on the 5' RACE reads and lists one entry per CDR3 protein. This table has hundreds of thousands of distinct CDR3 sequences, over 40% appearing once. The data are from a study of blood T cells in healthy people across ages. Study-level results: Older age went with lower TCR beta diversity per million T cells, in a roughly linear way.

CDR1 is DFQATT and CDR2 is SNEGSKA in the germline V gene (reference sequence). V shed 1 base and J shed 5 bases, with 12 bases lying between them. There are 13 residues in the CDR3. This rearrangement joins TRBV20-1 to TRBJ2-7; D remains ambiguous. The sample was blood. The receptor's source is a woman over 75 in good health. The CDR3 coding sequence is TGCAGTGCTAGAGCGGCGCCTTCGGACGAGCAGTACTTC. Residues: CSARAAPSDEQYF.